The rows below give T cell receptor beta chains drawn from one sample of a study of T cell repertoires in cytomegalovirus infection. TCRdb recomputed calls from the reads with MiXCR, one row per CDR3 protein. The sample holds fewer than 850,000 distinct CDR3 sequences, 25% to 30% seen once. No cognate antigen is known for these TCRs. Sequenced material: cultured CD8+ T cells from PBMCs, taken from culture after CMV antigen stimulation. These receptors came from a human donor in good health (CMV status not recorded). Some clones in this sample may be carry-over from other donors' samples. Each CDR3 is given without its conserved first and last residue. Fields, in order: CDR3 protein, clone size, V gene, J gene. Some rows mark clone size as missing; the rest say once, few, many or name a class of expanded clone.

cdr3_aa: ASSYSRTGSMF; clone_size: .; v_call: TRBV6-5; j_call: TRBJ2-1
cdr3_aa: SARVQTVDTTYGYT; clone_size: .; v_call: TRBV20-1; j_call: TRBJ1-2
cdr3_aa: ASRDSPYEQY; clone_size: many; v_call: TRBV6-1; j_call: TRBJ2-7
cdr3_aa: ASSLVRDLH; clone_size: few; v_call: TRBV7-2; j_call: TRBJ1-6
cdr3_aa: ASEPRRGRAGELF; clone_size: few; v_call: TRBV4-3; j_call: TRBJ2-2
cdr3_aa: SAFDRGLTDTQY; clone_size: few; v_call: TRBV20-1; j_call: TRBJ2-3
cdr3_aa: ASSFSGQSRYEQY; clone_size: few; v_call: TRBV12-3/TRBV12-4; j_call: TRBJ2-7
cdr3_aa: ASSIEMVSREELF; clone_size: few; v_call: TRBV7-6; j_call: TRBJ2-2
cdr3_aa: ASSLAYAAAADEQF; clone_size: .; v_call: TRBV7-2; j_call: TRBJ2-1
cdr3_aa: SATGTSGVGEQY; clone_size: .; v_call: TRBV20-1; j_call: TRBJ2-7
cdr3_aa: ASSPYGSRNQPQH; clone_size: few; v_call: TRBV6-1; j_call: TRBJ1-5
cdr3_aa: ASSPLGLGAEAF; clone_size: few; v_call: TRBV27; j_call: TRBJ1-1
cdr3_aa: ASSEGSPGGYT; clone_size: few; v_call: TRBV12-3/TRBV12-4; j_call: TRBJ1-2
cdr3_aa: ASSSSERMNTEAF; clone_size: few; v_call: TRBV7-6; j_call: TRBJ1-1
cdr3_aa: SAWTSGDTTDTQY; clone_size: .; v_call: TRBV20-1; j_call: TRBJ2-3
cdr3_aa: ASSSEGGYQPQH; clone_size: many; v_call: TRBV12-3/TRBV12-4; j_call: TRBJ1-5
cdr3_aa: ASSIALNNEQF; clone_size: few; v_call: TRBV19; j_call: TRBJ2-1
cdr3_aa: ASSLWMETQY; clone_size: .; v_call: TRBV12-3/TRBV12-4; j_call: TRBJ2-5
cdr3_aa: ASSESGAAYNEQF; clone_size: many; v_call: TRBV6-1; j_call: TRBJ2-1
cdr3_aa: ASNGRANSPLH; clone_size: .; v_call: TRBV19; j_call: TRBJ1-6
cdr3_aa: ASSLMYDQPPGELF; clone_size: once; v_call: TRBV12-3/TRBV12-4; j_call: TRBJ2-2
cdr3_aa: ASSLIAGGVLNTGELF; clone_size: many; v_call: TRBV7-2; j_call: TRBJ2-2
cdr3_aa: ASSLGLARGWYIQY; clone_size: .; v_call: TRBV12-3/TRBV12-4; j_call: TRBJ2-4
cdr3_aa: ASSELAFETQY; clone_size: .; v_call: TRBV10-1; j_call: TRBJ2-5
cdr3_aa: ASSSRGGSNYEQY; clone_size: .; v_call: TRBV2; j_call: TRBJ2-7
cdr3_aa: ASSPGDRGWETQY; clone_size: many; v_call: TRBV7-2; j_call: TRBJ2-5
cdr3_aa: ASSMYGGGSYEQY; clone_size: .; v_call: TRBV19; j_call: TRBJ2-7
cdr3_aa: ASSPYQGNEQF; clone_size: .; v_call: TRBV5-1; j_call: TRBJ2-1
cdr3_aa: ASSIGRGPYNEQF; clone_size: many; v_call: TRBV19; j_call: TRBJ2-1
cdr3_aa: ASSGGTPEAKNIQY; clone_size: .; v_call: TRBV9; j_call: TRBJ2-4
cdr3_aa: ASSLSTALGANVLT; clone_size: .; v_call: TRBV27; j_call: TRBJ2-6
cdr3_aa: ASSPHLAGGNEQF; clone_size: few; v_call: TRBV7-9; j_call: TRBJ2-1
cdr3_aa: ASSIGWPTLRTNYGYT; clone_size: .; v_call: TRBV19; j_call: TRBJ1-2
cdr3_aa: ASSYSAELYQETQY; clone_size: .; v_call: TRBV6-5; j_call: TRBJ2-5
cdr3_aa: ASSPRQASTDTQY; clone_size: once; v_call: TRBV14; j_call: TRBJ2-3
cdr3_aa: ASSQRDRESNYGYT; clone_size: .; v_call: TRBV7-9; j_call: TRBJ1-2
cdr3_aa: ASSHFAGGTEAF; clone_size: .; v_call: TRBV27; j_call: TRBJ1-1